This T cell receptor beta chain was identified during a study of shared clonotypes between healthy human individuals (dated by TCRdb to 2018 to 2021). In terms of the full investigation: Three men and a couple of women, aged 18 to 49 years, made up the cohort. Leukapheresis yielded between about 0.85 and 10 billion PBMCs per donor. To estimate repertoire size and how much clonotype sharing occurs between individuals, the study deeply sequenced the blood TCR repertoires of five or six healthy adults. To increase sequencing depth and limit assay-specific biases, TCR repertoire library preparation and sequencing were carried out by different laboratories using diverse techniques. For each donor, three plates each were used for CD4 naive and CD4 memory, two plates were used for CD8 naive, and one plate was used for CD8 memory.

This clone was recorded once. Its antigen has not been determined. Within one base of it there is no much larger clone, and no base qualities were kept. TCR CDR3 regions were amplified from genomic DNA by multiplex PCR using the deep immunoSEQ assay. For each cell subset, the extracted genomic DNA was distributed evenly across all wells of several immunoSEQ 96-well plates, and each plate served as one replicate. Each replicate PCR for sorted subsets received around 0.2 ug genomic DNA, equal to about 30,000 T cell genomes. Purified libraries were measured with a Qubit 3.0 fluorometer, size-checked on a Bioanalyzer 2100, and measured again with the KAPA Library Quantification kit. Each immunoSEQ 96-well plate was sequenced on its own single-read 150-cycle Illumina NextSeq 550 flow cell. In the paper's pipeline: Because the immunoSEQ output included only junctional sequences and no quality scores, the filtering could not be the same as the filtering used for full-length reads. To assign V/J genes and CDR3, sequences were annotated using PyIR, a Python wrapper for IgBLAST v1.9, with IMGT germline references. Reads were filtered out if the reads had weak V/J assignments (E-value above 1e-6), no CDR3, stop codons, out-of-frame junctions, or ambiguous translated residues. V3J clonotypes were defined as sequences sharing an identical inferred V gene, J gene, and CDR3 amino acid sequence. The percentage overlap between two repertoires was calculated by dividing the number of shared unique clonotypes by the size of the smaller repertoire. Richness of each repertoire was evaluated using RTK rarefaction, the Chao1 estimator, and Recon v2.1 estimates of unobserved clonotypes. OLGA was used to compute generation probabilities for all TCRbeta clonotypes that the gDNA method yielded from four donors. TCRdb mirrors the immuneACCESS table, restricted to in-frame sequences. Some clones are absent from its copies; in checked studies, under half trace to an unresolved V gene, and the reason for the others is unknown. Clone size and the V and J calls come from that table; the DNA yielded D and trimming. For this sample the table gives about 580,000 clones, of which 95% to 98% were detected only once. 0.3% of the sample is in the top ten clones.

Paper-wide results and their limitations: Pairwise subsampling indicated that sequencing depth was expected to affect the degree of clonotype sharing among donors. Because the study included a small number of donors, the genetic and exposure-history diversity represented was limited. Sampling was restricted to blood, and TCR repertoires in tissue are likely to differ from TCR repertoires in blood. When several donors were compared, the shared fraction of clonotypes was about 5.2% for naive CD4, less than 4% for naive CD8, roughly 2.3% for memory CD4, and 0.35% to 0.4% for memory CD8. Even with the large sequencing depth, rarefaction of the sorted-subset datasets indicated that sequencing was incomplete. Clonotypes shared by all four sorted-subset donors showed higher generation probabilities than non-shared clonotypes. Naive subsets generally had larger estimated clonotype richness than memory subsets did.

V is cut by 10 bases and J by 4 bases, and the space between the germline ends is 18 bases. The germline V gene yields MNHNS for CDR1 and SASEGT for CDR2. Inclusive of the bounding cysteine and phenylalanine, the CDR3 is 14 residues long. The entry retains the CDR3 DNA only, 42 bases that are in frame from base 1. For the CD8 naive samples, CD45RO-negative cells were positively selected for CCR7, yielding a CD45RA+CCR7+ population from which TemRA cells were excluded. Donors were healthy HIV-negative adults with no recently reported acute infections or vaccinations. All donors were Caucasian adults living in Nashville, Tennessee, USA. After blood collection by leukapheresis, PBMCs were isolated using Ficoll-Histopaque density gradient centrifugation and then cryopreserved in the vapor phase of liquid nitrogen. Analytical flow cytometry was used to check the purity and quantity of each magnetically sorted T cell population. From each sorted fraction, genomic DNA was isolated and quantified by UV absorbance on a Nanodrop 2000c.

The rearrangement joined TRBV6-1 to TRBJ2-3; the D gene is unclear. Input material: naive CD8+ T cells sorted from blood. According to the study, the label for this sample's cell subset or site signals: CD45RA+CCR7+. This receptor was obtained from a man aged 25-45 years in good health. CDR3 region: CATTVWASADTQYF. The DNA sequence is TGTGCCACCACGGTGTGGGCAAGCGCAGATACGCAGTATTTT.